This TCR beta chain emerged from a study of blood T cell repertoires in COVID-19. Assay used: immunoSEQ multiplex PCR; TCRdb lists only in-frame clones, some missing. The table shows about 240,000 clones, with approximately 83% occurring only once. The CDR3 length is 16 residues. Germline CDR1 reads SGHTA; CDR2 reads FQGNSA. V trimming: 1 base; J trimming: 9 bases; junction bases outside the gene matches: 6. V is TRBV7-2 and J is TRBJ2-1, with 13 positions matching TRBD2. The sequence derives from a woman older than 75 with acute or convalescent COVID-19. Sequencing was carried out using peripheral blood. The CDR3 sequence: CASSLDQLAGGIEQFF. The CDR3 DNA sequence: TGTGCCAGCAGCTTAGACCAACTAGCGGGGGGGATTGAGCAGTTCTTC.